This paragraph covers one TCR beta chain sequence. The entry originates in a study of monozygotic twins with cystic fibrosis. Sequencing used immunoSEQ multiplex PCR; TCRdb keeps in-frame clones, though not all of them. Found here are 13,000 to 15,000 clones, more than 80% of them singletons; the top ten hold about 0.73%. Sequenced: blood. The receptor was derived from a boy aged 5 to 17 with cystic fibrosis.

CDR3 DNA sequence: TGTGCCAGCAGCTTGGGCCCGGACACTGAAGCTTTCTTT. Its protein product is CASSLGPDTEAFF. The V call is TRBV5-4, the J call TRBJ1-1; D not certain. Trimming removed 0 bases from V and 3 bases from J, with 6 bases in between. The germline CDR1 and CDR2 sequences are SGHNT and YYREEE (reference sequence). CDR3 length: 13 residues.